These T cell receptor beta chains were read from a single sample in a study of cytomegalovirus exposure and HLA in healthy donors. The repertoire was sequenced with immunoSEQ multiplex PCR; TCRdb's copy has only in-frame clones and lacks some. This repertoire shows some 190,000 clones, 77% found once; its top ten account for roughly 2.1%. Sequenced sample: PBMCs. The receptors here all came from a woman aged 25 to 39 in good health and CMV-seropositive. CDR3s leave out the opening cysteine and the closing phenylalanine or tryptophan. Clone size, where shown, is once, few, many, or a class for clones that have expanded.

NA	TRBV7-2	ASSLTTGGTYGYT
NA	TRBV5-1	ASSAGTSLLSDTQY
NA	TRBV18	ASSRTSAGGQNEQF
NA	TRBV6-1	ASSEVLGTIYGYT
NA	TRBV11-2	ASSFRGTGATNIQY
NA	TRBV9	ASSGGGTSGRASTDTQY
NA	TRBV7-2	ASSVGGVQPQH
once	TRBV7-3	ASSLSPRTGELF
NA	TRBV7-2	ASSLVIPLHNTEAF
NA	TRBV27	ASRGAGGSTDTQY
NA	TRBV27	ASSPNQGFTGELF
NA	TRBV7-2	ASSHDRAPRKLF
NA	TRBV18	ASSPGRGTETSPLH
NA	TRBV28	ASSFEVGGYT
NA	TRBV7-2	ASSPSVWSGTSYNEQF
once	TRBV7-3	ASSSGRDTQY
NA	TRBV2	ASSAGLAGNTGELF
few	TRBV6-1	ASSPTGNSNQPQH
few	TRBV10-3	AISDRTGATGNTIY
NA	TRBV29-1	SVLDRFQGYGYT
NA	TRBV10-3	AISEMRLAGVEY
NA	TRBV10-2	ASRQEPPDTQY
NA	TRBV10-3	AISDETSAYYEQY
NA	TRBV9	ASSVVAGELF
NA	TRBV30	AWKGASRREETQY
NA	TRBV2	ASTRGGTGAYEQY
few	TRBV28	ASSGTGAWKPQH
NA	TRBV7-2	ASSLVRLAGQETQY
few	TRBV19	ASSILHQADEQF
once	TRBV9	ASSVPAGGFESTGELF
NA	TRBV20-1	SARNRVGYT
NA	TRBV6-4	ASSGDRETGELF
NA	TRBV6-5	ASRGLGTQY
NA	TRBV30	AWSPFPGSYEQY
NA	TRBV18	ASSRFRGGNSYNEQF
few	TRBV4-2	ASSQESSGDTQY
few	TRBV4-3	ASSQEPTGIFSPLH
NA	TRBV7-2	ASSLGLGNTIY
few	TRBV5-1	ASSDRAFTGELF
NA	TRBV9	ASSLTGTDLYERY
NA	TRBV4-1	ASSQRLRGLDQPQH
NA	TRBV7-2	ASSQYGTELAGQY
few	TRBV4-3	ASSNLQGSIPNYGYT
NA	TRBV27	ASSLSQGRGEQY
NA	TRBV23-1	ASPAGGEQY
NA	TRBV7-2	ASSLAAGSTDTQY
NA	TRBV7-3	ASRLTGGNTEAF
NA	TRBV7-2	ASSTTGIYQPQH
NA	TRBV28	ASRFYRGLNTEAF
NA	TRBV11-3	ASSAGTGPYEQY